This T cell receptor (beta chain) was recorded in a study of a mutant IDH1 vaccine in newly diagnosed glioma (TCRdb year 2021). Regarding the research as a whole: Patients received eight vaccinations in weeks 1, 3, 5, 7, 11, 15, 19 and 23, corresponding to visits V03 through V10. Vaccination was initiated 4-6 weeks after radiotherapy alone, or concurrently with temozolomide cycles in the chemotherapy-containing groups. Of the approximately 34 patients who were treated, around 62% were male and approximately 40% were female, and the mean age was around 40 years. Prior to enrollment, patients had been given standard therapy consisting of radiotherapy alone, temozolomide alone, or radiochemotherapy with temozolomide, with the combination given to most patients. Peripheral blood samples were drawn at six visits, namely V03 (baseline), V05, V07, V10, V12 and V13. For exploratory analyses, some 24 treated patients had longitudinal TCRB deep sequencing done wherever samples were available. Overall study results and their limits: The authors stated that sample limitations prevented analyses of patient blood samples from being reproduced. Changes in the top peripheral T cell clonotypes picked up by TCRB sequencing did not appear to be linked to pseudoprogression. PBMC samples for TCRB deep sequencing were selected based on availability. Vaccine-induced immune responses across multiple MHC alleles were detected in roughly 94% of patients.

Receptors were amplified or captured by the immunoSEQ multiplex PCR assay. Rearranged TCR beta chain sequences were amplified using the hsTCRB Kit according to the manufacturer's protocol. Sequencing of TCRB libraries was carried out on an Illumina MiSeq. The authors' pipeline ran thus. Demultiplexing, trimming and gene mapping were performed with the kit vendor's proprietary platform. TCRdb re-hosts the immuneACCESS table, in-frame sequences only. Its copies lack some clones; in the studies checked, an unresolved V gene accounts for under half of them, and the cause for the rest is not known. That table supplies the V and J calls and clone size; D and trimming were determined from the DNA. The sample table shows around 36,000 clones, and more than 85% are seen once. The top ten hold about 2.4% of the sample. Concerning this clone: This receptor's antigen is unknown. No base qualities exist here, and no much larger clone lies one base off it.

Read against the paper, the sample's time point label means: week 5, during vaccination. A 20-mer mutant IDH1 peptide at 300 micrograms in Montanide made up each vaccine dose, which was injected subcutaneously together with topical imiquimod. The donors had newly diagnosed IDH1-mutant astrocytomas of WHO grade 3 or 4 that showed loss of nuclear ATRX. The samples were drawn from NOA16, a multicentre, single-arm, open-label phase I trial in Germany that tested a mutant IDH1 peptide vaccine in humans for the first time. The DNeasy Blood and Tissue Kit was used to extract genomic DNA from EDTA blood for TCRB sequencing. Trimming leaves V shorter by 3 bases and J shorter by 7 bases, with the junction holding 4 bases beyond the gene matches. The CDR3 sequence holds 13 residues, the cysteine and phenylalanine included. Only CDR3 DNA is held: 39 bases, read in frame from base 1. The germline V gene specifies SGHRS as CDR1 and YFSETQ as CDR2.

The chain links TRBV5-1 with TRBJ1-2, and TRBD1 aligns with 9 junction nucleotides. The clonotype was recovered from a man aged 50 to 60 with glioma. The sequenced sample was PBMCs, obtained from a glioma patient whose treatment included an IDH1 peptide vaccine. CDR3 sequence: CASSSGTGTGYTF. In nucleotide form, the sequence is TGCGCCAGCAGCTCCGGGACAGGGACTGGCTACACCTTC.